The TCR beta chain described here comes from a study of blood T cells in healthy people across ages. CDR1 is SGHVS, CDR2 FQNEAQ, per germline. The CDR3 extends over 16 amino acids. With 5 bases removed from V and 4 bases from J, the gap between germline ends came to 19 bases. Primers used in a second PCR of about 6 to 11 cycles were a sample-barcoded 5' primer and a J-beta primer mix. TCRdb recomputed calls from the 5' RACE reads with MiXCR, one row per CDR3 protein. The table has about 930,000 distinct CDR3 sequences, 29% seen once. The sample was also linked to a second study, of T cells of mothers and their children.

The source is a woman aged 40 to 49 in good health. V gene TRBV7-8 combines with J gene TRBJ2-3; possibly TRBD2 for D (6 bases). Sequenced material: blood. CDR3 residues: CASSPNGAGRADTQYF. The CDR3 DNA follows: TGTGCCAGCAGCCCTAACGGGGCGGGGCGCGCAGATACGCAGTATTTT.